The 19 T cell receptor beta chains listed next were all sequenced from one sample in a study of shared clonotypes between healthy human individuals. Clones were read by immunoSEQ multiplex PCR, and TCRdb kept only the in-frame ones, dropping some. The sample lists some 490,000 clones, roughly 80% occurring once. Sample: PBMCs. The receptors were gathered from a woman aged 40 to 50 in good health. Some clones in this sample may be carry-over from other donors' samples.

To note about this clone: Other DNA sequences in the same sample also yield this CDR3. The chain employs TRBV29-1 and TRBJ2-6; D gene uncertain. CDR1 SQVTM and CDR2 ANQGSEA come from the germline V gene. CDR3 size: 13 residues. Trimming took 3 bases from V and 0 from J, leaving 3 bases between them. CDR3 protein: CSVESSGANVLTF. The CDR3 DNA reads as TGCAGCGTTGAGTCCTCTGGGGCCAACGTCCTGACTTTC.

V gene TRBV6-5 combines with J gene TRBJ2-5; D call uncertain. Germline CDR1 MNHEY, CDR2 SVGAGI. CDR3 length: 11 amino acids. The V end lost 6 bases, the J end lost 5 bases, and 7 bases lay between the germline ends. CDR3 protein: CASSKYETQYF. For the CDR3, the DNA is TGTGCCAGCAGCAAGTACGAGACCCAGTACTTC.

CDR3 in DNA: TGTGCCACCAGCAGTTTGGATGGCCAAGAGACCCAGTACTTC. Protein sequence: CATSSLDGQETQYF. V is TRBV15 and J is TRBJ2-5; no reliable D call. Trimming took 3 bases from V and 1 from J, leaving 9 bases between them. This CDR3 contains 14 residues. CDR1 LNHNV and CDR2 YYDKDF come from the germline V gene (reference sequence).

The gene calls are TRBV9 and TRBJ1-4; 8 bases fit TRBD1. The ends lost 0 bases at V and 7 bases at J; junction bases unmatched: 5. The germline V gene encodes CDR1 SGDLS and CDR2 YYNGEE. This CDR3 has 15 residues. DNA for the CDR3: TGTGCCAGCAGCGTAGAGACAGGGGTTACTGAAAAACTGTTTTTT. It translates to CASSVETGVTEKLFF.

V usage is TRBV19 and J usage is TRBJ2-2; tentative D call: TRBD2 (6 bases). Per the germline V gene, CDR1 is LNHDA and CDR2 is SQIVND (reference sequence). This CDR3 contains 15 residues. Deletions cut 6 bases from V and 1 base from J, with 12 bases between. This chain's CDR3 is CASRSDYQNTGELFF. The CDR3 bases are TGTGCCAGTAGGTCGGACTACCAGAACACCGGGGAGCTGTTTTTT.

V is TRBV27 and J is TRBJ1-1, with D uncertain. CDR3 length: 16 residues. Between the trimmed V and J ends, which lost 5 bases and 1 base, there was a span of 17 bases. The germline CDR1 and CDR2 sequences are MNHEY and SMNVEV (reference sequence). In nucleotides, the CDR3 is TGTGCCAGCAGTCCCTCAGATAATAGGGCGAACACTGAAGCTTTCTTT. Protein: CASSPSDNRANTEAFF.

Points on this clone: This likely stems from a read error, as it lies one base from a far larger clone. The sample holds other DNA sequences that translate to the same CDR3. The chain has TRBV4-3 and TRBJ1-2; 9 bases align to TRBD1. V gave up 4 bases and J gave up 8 bases; unmatched junction bases: 5. Germline CDR1 reads LGHNA; CDR2 reads YSLEER. This CDR3 spans 13 amino acids. The CDR3 bases are TGCGCCAGCAGCCCGGGACAGGGCTTGGGCTACACCTTC. This sequence encodes CASSPGQGLGYTF.

V is TRBV4-2 and J is TRBJ2-5; possibly TRBD1 or TRBD2 for D (5 bases each). The CDR3 is made up of 15 amino acids. The ends were cut back, 6 bases at V and 7 bases at J, with 21 bases in the middle. Germline-derived CDR1 and CDR2 are LGHNA and YNFKEQ. The CDR3 coding sequence is TGTGCCAGCAGTCAACCCCCCGGGACGCGCTTGACCCAGTACTTC. Residues: CASSQPPGTRLTQYF.

The V gene is TRBV9, the J gene TRBJ2-7, with a weak D call TRBD2 (6 bases). The CDR3 spans 16 residues. Trimming took off 4 bases at V and 4 bases at J, with 21 bases between the two ends. Germline CDR1 reads SGDLS; CDR2 reads YYNGEE. The DNA for the CDR3 is TGTGCCAGCAGCACGTTTCACGGGGGAGGAATTTACGAGCAGTACTTC. It is translated as CASSTFHGGGIYEQYF.

Concerning this clone: A far larger clone is one nucleotide away, so this likely arose from a read error. This CDR3 is also generated by other DNA sequences in the sample. The chain couples TRBV25-1 to TRBJ1-5; D is ambiguous. V lost 6 bases and J lost 1, with 4 bases in between. This CDR3 is built from 12 residues. Germline CDR1 and CDR2: MGHDK and SYGVNS. The CDR3 sequence is CASRDSNQPQHF. In DNA form, the CDR3 reads TGTGCCAGCAGAGACAGCAATCAGCCCCAGCATTTT.

J is TRBJ2-2 and V is TRBV5-8; D unclear. This CDR3 has 14 amino acids. Trimming took 1 base from V and 4 from J, leaving 8 bases between them. Germline V gene data show CDR1 as SGHTS and CDR2 as YDEGEE. The CDR3 sequence: CASSLISPTGELFF. Written as DNA, the CDR3 is TGTGCCAGCAGCTTGATAAGTCCCACCGGGGAGCTGTTTTTT.

The chain joins TRBV6-5 to TRBJ2-7; D is possibly TRBD2 (5 bases). The V and J ends lost 5 bases and 5 bases respectively, with 7 bases between them. The CDR3 totals 11 residues. CDR1 and CDR2 (germline): MNHEY, SVGAGI. The CDR3 spells CASSRENEQYF. The CDR3 DNA reads TGTGCCAGCAGTAGGGAGAACGAGCAGTACTTC.

The rearrangement joins TRBV25-1 to TRBJ2-1, with no clear D. With 4 bases removed from V and 8 bases from J, the gap between germline ends came to 9 bases. The CDR3 spans 12 residues. Germline values: CDR1 MGHDK, CDR2 SYGVNS. This CDR3 is CASSVRGDEQFF. DNA for the CDR3: TGTGCCAGCAGTGTCAGAGGCGATGAGCAGTTCTTC. The full variable domain, its missing parts supplied by reference TRBV25-1 and TRBJ2-1, is EADIYQTPRYLVIGTGKKITLECSQTMGHDKMYWYQQDPGMELHLIHYSYGVNSTEKGDLSSESTVSRIRTEHFPLTLESARPSHTSQYLCASSVRGDEQFFGPGTRLTVL.

This chain joins TRBV2 and TRBJ1-1; D might be TRBD1 (6 bases). V lost 6 bases, J lost 1 base, and 12 bases lay in between. CDR1 and CDR2 (germline): SNHLY, FYNNEI. CDR3 length: 14 residues. The CDR3 loop is CASRKRGQNTEAFF. The DNA for the CDR3 is TGTGCCAGCAGGAAACGGGGACAGAACACTGAAGCTTTCTTT.

V usage is TRBV7-2 and J usage is TRBJ1-2; D is unclear. CDR3 length: 14 amino acids. The germline gives CDR1 SGHTA, CDR2 FQGNSA. V was clipped by 1 base and J by 3 bases, with 9 bases between them. The CDR3 DNA is TGTGCCAGCAGCTTAGTGGTTAGGGACTATGGCTACACCTTC. This translates into CASSLVVRDYGYTF.

This clone appeared a few times. Other DNA sequences of this sample code for an identical CDR3. The gene calls are TRBV5-1 and TRBJ2-3; 8 nucleotides agree with TRBD2. V shed 6 bases and J 0 bases; nucleotides not matched to a gene: 3. The CDR3 spans 14 residues. Germline assignment: CDR1 SGHRS and CDR2 YFSETQ. The CDR3 DNA reads as TGCGCCAGCATCCGGGGGGGGAGCACAGATACGCAGTATTTT. Translated, it gives CASIRGGSTDTQYF.

The chain couples TRBV27 to TRBJ1-4, with 8 bases aligning to TRBD1. CDR1 and CDR2 from the germline V gene are MNHEY and SMNVEV (reference sequence). The CDR3 extends over 14 amino acids. Trimming at V came to 6 bases and at J to 8 bases, leaving 8 bases not matched to a gene. This CDR3 is CASSLTGAGEKLFF. CDR3 DNA sequence: TGTGCCAGCAGCCTGACAGGGGCGGGCGAAAAACTGTTTTTT.

This clone was observed a handful of times. The CDR3 region has the DNA TGTGCCAGCAGCTTGGACCTAAGGAGGGCAGCGGGGCAAGAGACCCAGTACTTC. Translation gives CASSLDLRRAAGQETQYF. The V and J genes are TRBV5-5 and TRBJ2-5; 7 nucleotides match TRBD2. The CDR3 loop spans 18 amino acids. V dropped 0 bases and J dropped 2; count of bases not matched to a gene: 13. The germline V gene has CDR1 SGHKS and CDR2 YYEKEE (reference sequence).

In regard to this clone: Other DNA sequences in the same sample also yield this CDR3. V is TRBV7-2 and J is TRBJ2-7; D is unclear. Trimming removed 3 bases from V and 0 bases from J, with 9 bases in between. Germline V lookup: CDR1 SGHTA, CDR2 FQGNSA. The length of the CDR3 is 14 residues. The CDR3 coding sequence is TGTGCCAGCAGCTTTGGTTCAAGCTCCTACGAGCAGTACTTC. Its protein product is CASSFGSSSYEQYF.